This T cell receptor beta chain is from a study of Japanese encephalitis immunity and Zika vaccine responses (TCRdb year 2021). Looking at the study overall: Each included participant got alum-adjuvanted ZPIV three times, at weeks 0, 4 and 28, with every dose being 5.0 ug. About 12 participants were given two doses of JEV vaccine (IXIARO) 28 days apart, two to three months before the first ZPIV dose. Before ZPIV, fewer than 15 participants were given one dose of YFV vaccine (YF-VAX), while roughly 10 participants were flavivirus-naive. Over 5 representative participants per pre-vaccination group were picked for TCR sequencing, using samples from week 52 and from week 0, the point after pre-vaccination but before ZPIV. TCR repertoires were also analyzed from a few flavivirus-naive individuals at weeks 2, 6 and 52 after starting ZPIV vaccination. For stimulation, either ZIKV structural-protein peptide pools divided into flavivirus-conserved and non-conserved sets were used, or JEV or YFV peptides matching the pre-vaccination. ZIKV peptides were 15-mers overlapping by 11 residues, selected for NetMHCpan/NetMHCII-predicted epitopes with affinity below 50 nM. The study tested whether prior Japanese encephalitis virus (JEV) or yellow fever virus (YFV) vaccination shaped CD4 T cell responses to the Zika vaccine.

This clonotype is classified as hyperexpanded (1% or more). There are no base qualities to consult, and no much larger clone falls within one base. Broad study findings and their caveats: Rather than the whole vaccinated cohort, the analysis covered just a subset of trial participants, namely those who received three doses and had adequate samples. Because there were not enough samples, the peptide pools could not be deconvoluted, which meant the specific peptides behind the cross-reactive responses went unidentified. Higher repertoire similarity across time-points and stimulations was observed in JEV-pre-vaccinated donors than in YFV-pre-vaccinated donors, indicating that more clonotypes were common to ZIKV and JEV stimulation. Only a few individuals showed CD8 T cell responses to ZIKV peptide pools, and those responses were very low in magnitude. In JEV-pre-vaccinated donors, the repertoire richness of CD4 T cells responding to conserved ZIKV epitopes dropped significantly after ZPIV. Samples clustered by participant with no similarity between individuals, suggesting no public TCRs were detected.

PBMCs were stained with CellTrace CFSE and grown for over five days in RPMI containing roughly 8% human serum and peptide pools at roughly 0.95 ug/mL each. Unfixed proliferating CD4 T cells were sorted on a BD FACSAria as live CD56-CD19-CD16-CD3+CD4+ CFSE-low cells. Enrolled adults were healthy and were found to be seronegative for ZIKV, JEV, YFV, DENV and WNV by microneutralization screening. Samples were obtained from a phase 1, double-blinded, randomized, placebo-controlled trial of an alum-adjuvanted Zika purified-inactivated virus (ZPIV) vaccine. Peripheral blood mononuclear cells were isolated using a standard procedure and then kept frozen in liquid nitrogen until they were used. The CDR3 numbers 12 residues from cysteine through phenylalanine. The DNA shown is the 36-base CDR3, in frame from base 1. The CDR1 and CDR2 encoded by the germline V gene are SGHVS and FQNEAQ. Between the V and J ends, shortened by 6 bases and 5 bases respectively, the junction contains 10 bases.

The library relied on 5' RACE. Before sequencing, TCRbeta libraries were pooled in proportion to the sorted cell numbers of each library. Total RNA was extracted from sorted cells with RNAzol RT, and cDNA was synthesized with an oligo(dT) primer and a template-switching oligo. The TCRbeta V-CDR3-J region was PCR-amplified with Kapa HiFi using a SMARTer oligo primer and a TCRbeta constant-region primer. A second PCR added Illumina adaptors and sample-specific index barcodes, with HighPrep bead cleanup and Bioanalyzer confirmation of a roughly 650 bp band. Libraries were sequenced on an Illumina MiSeq with 2x151 bp paired-end reads. The authors processed their data as follows. An in-house Java program demultiplexed the reads, and MiXCR assigned TCRbeta annotations and counted clonotypes. Repertoire overlap was assessed with Morisita-Horn indices from the R package vegan, and UPGMA clustering and Circos plots of recurring clonotypes were generated. Shannon diversity and richness were normalized to the highest possible value given the input cell numbers, yielding values from 0 to 1. CDR3beta sequences were aligned with MUSCLE, distances computed with SeqinR, and multidimensional scaling plotted in R. TCRdb reprocessed the public reads (quality trimming at Q25 with fastp, clone calling with MiXCR) and kept in-frame beta chains. Rows with a matching CDR3 protein are joined into one entry that keeps the most common DNA and genes. TCRdb assigned the V and J calls; the authors' analysis was not used. Across this sample there are 130 or so distinct CDR3 sequences, with 4% to 6.5% seen only once. The ten most abundant clones make up about two fifths of the sample.

The V and J segments used are TRBV7-8 and TRBJ2-5; no D gene call is confident. The receptor was isolated from an adult woman who received an inactivated Zika virus vaccine. The sequences come from antigen-activated CD4+ T cells from blood, cultured, collected during a Zika inactivated vaccine study. The CDR3: CASSLIGETQYF. The DNA is TGTGCCAGCAGTCTGATCGGGGAGACCCAGTACTTC. The variable domain in full, with residues beyond the CDR3 obtained from the reference TRBV7-8 and TRBJ2-5 genes, is GAGVSQSPRYKVAKRGQDVALRCDPISGHVSLFWYQQALGQGPEFLTYFQNEAQLDKSGLPSDRFFAERPEGSVSTLKIQRTQQEDSAVYLCASSLIGETQYFGPGTRLLVL.